This T cell receptor beta chain was identified in a study of T cell responses to AZD1222 COVID-19 vaccine. This clone was picked up a small number of times. As yet, its antigen is unknown. Only in-frame clones appear in the TCRdb table, and some are missing; sequencing was by immunoSEQ multiplex PCR. The sample includes more than 150,000 clones, roughly 94% of them seen just once. Study-wide points: Epitopes outside B.1.351 and B.1.1.7 mutated regions reportedly drew nearly half of spike TCRs. Females made up more of the donors, who were largely white British, and clonal diversity may have come out too low.

Germline CDR1 reads MNHEY; CDR2 reads SVGEGT. The germline V and J ends were trimmed by 0 bases and 5 bases, with 14 bases remaining between them. This CDR3 comprises 16 residues. The gene calls are TRBV6-2 or TRBV6-3 and TRBJ1-5; tentatively, D is TRBD1 (5 bases). The sequenced sample was peripheral blood, obtained 28 days after the second AZD1222 dose. This receptor was taken from an adult who received the AZD1222 COVID-19 vaccine. In DNA form, the CDR3 reads TGTGCCAGCAGTTACTCGATAGGGCCCAGGGATCAGCCCCAGCATTTT. Residues: CASSYSIGPRDQPQHF.